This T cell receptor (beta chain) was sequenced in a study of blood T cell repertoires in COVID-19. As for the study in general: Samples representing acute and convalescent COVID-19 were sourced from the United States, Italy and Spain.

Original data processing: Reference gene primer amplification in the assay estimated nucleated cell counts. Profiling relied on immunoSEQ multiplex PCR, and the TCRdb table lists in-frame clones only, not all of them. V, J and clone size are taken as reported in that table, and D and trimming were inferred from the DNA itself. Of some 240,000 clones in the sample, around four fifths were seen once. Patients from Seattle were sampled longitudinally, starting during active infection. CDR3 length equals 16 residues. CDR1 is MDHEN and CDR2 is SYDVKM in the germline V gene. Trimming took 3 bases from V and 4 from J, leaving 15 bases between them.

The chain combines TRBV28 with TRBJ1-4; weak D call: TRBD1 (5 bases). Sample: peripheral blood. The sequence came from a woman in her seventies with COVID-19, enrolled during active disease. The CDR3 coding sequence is TGTGCCAGCAGTTTCATAGAAGGACATAGTAATGAAAAACTGTTTTTT. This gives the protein CASSFIEGHSNEKLFF.